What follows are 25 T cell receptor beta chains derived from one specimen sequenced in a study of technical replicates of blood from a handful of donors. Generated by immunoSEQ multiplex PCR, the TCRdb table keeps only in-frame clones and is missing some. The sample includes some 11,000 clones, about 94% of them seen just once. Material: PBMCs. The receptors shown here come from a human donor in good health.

DNA of the CDR3: TGTGCCAGCAGCCCTCGTTCCGCGGGAGGATCATACGAGCAGTACTTC. It specifies CASSPRSAGGSYEQYF. V gene TRBV9 combines with J gene TRBJ2-7; 8 positions agree with TRBD2. The junction had 13 bases not matched to a gene; V was cut back by 4 bases and J by 4 bases. The CDR3 runs 16 residues. The germline V gene has CDR1 SGDLS and CDR2 YYNGEE.

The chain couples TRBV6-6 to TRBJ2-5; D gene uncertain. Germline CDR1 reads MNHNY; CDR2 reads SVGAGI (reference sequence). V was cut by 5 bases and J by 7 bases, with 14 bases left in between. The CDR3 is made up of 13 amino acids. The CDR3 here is CASSLPGGATQYF. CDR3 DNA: TGTGCCAGCAGTCTGCCGGGTGGTGCGACCCAGTACTTC.

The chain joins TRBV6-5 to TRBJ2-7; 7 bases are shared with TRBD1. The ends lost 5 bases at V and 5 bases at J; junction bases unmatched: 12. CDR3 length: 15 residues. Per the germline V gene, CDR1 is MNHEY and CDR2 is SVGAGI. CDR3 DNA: TGTGCCAGCAGTCCAACCAGGGCACAGGGGCACGAGCAGTACTTC. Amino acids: CASSPTRAQGHEQYF.

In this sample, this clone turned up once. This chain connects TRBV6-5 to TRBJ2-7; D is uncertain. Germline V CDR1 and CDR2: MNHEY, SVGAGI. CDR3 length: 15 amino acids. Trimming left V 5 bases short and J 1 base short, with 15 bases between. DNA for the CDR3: TGTGCCAGCAGTCCGGCAGGTGGTTCGTCCTACGAGCAGTACTTC. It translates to CASSPAGGSSYEQYF.

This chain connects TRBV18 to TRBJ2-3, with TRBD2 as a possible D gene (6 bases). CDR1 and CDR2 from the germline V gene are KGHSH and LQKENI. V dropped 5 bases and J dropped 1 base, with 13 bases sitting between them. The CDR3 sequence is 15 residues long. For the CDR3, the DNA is TGTGCCAGCTCATCGGGAGTCACTGGCACAGATACGCAGTATTTT. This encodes CASSSGVTGTDTQYF.

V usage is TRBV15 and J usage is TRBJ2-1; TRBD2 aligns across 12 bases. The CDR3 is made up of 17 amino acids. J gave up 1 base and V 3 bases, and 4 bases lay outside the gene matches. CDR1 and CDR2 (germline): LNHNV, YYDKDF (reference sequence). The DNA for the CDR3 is TGTGCCACCAGCAGTAGGACTAGCGGGATATCCTACAATGAGCAGTTCTTC. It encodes CATSSRTSGISYNEQFF.

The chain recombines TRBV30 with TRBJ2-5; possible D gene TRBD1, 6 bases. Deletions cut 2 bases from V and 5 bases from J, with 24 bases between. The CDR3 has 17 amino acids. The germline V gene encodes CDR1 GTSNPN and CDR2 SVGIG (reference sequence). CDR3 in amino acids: CAWSRQGGTPLGETQYF. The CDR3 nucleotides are TGTGCCTGGAGTAGGCAGGGTGGGACACCCTTAGGGGAGACCCAGTACTTC.

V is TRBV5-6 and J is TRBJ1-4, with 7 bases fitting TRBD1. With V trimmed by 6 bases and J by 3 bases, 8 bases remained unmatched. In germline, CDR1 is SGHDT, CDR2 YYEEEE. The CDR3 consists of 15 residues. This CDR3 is CASTETGLANEKLFF. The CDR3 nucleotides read TGTGCCAGCACCGAGACAGGGCTGGCTAATGAAAAACTGTTTTTT.

Here the CDR3 reads CASSFGATNEKLFF. The DNA of the CDR3 is TGTGCCAGCAGCTTCGGAGCAACTAATGAAAAACTGTTTTTT. J is TRBJ1-4 and V is TRBV7-9; D is ambiguous. This CDR3 contains 14 residues. The germline V gene encodes CDR1 SEHNR and CDR2 FQNEAQ (reference sequence). Between the trimmed V and J ends, which lost 3 bases and 0 bases, there was a span of 5 bases.

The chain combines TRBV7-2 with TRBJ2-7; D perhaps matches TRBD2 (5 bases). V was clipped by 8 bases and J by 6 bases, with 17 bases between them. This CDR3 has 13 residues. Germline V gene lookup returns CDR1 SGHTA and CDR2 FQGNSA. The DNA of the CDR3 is TGTGCCAGCTCACTCGGTCCGGGGTTCGAGCAGTACTTC. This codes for CASSLGPGFEQYF.

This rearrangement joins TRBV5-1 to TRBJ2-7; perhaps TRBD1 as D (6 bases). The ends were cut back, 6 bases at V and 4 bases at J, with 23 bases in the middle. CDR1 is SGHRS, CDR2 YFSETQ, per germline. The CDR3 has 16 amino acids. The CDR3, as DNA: TGCGCCAGCACCCAAGCTTGGACCGGGACAATGTACGAGCAGTACTTC. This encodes CASTQAWTGTMYEQYF.

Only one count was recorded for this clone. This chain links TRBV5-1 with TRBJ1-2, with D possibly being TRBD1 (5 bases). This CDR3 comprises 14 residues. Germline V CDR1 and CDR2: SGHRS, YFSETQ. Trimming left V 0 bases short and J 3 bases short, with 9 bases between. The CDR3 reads CASSLARVDYGYTF. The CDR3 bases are TGCGCCAGCAGCTTGGCCAGGGTGGACTATGGCTACACCTTC.

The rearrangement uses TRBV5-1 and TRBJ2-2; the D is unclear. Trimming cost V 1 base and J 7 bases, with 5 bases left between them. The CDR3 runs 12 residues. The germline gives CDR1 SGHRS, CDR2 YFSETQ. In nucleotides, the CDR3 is TGCGCCAGCAGCTTGTTAATCGGGGAGCTGTTTTTT. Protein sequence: CASSLLIGELFF.

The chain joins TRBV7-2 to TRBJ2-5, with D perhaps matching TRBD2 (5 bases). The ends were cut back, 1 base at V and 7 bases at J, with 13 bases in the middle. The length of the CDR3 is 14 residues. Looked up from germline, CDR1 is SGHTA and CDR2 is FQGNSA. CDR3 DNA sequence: TGTGCCAGCAGCTTAGGGCCAGGACTTGGGACCCAGTACTTC. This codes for CASSLGPGLGTQYF.

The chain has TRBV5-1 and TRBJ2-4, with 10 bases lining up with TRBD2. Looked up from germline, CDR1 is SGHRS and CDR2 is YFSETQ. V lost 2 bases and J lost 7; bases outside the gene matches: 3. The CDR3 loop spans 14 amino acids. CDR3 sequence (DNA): TGCGCCAGCAGCTTACAAGCGGGAGGGAACATTCAGTACTTC. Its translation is CASSLQAGGNIQYF.

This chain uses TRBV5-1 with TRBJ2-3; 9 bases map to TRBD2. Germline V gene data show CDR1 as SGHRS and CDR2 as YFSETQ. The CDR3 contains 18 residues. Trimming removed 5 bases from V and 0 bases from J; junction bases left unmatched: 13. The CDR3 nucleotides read TGCGCCAGCAGAAGGGCCCCGGCTAGCGGGACTAGCACAGATACGCAGTATTTT. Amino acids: CASRRAPASGTSTDTQYF.

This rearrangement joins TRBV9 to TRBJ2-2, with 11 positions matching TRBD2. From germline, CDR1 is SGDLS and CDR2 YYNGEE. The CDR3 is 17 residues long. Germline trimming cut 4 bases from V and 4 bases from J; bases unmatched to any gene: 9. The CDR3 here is CASSRGGTSGITGELFF. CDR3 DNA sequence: TGTGCCAGCAGCAGAGGAGGGACTAGCGGCATCACCGGGGAGCTGTTTTTT.

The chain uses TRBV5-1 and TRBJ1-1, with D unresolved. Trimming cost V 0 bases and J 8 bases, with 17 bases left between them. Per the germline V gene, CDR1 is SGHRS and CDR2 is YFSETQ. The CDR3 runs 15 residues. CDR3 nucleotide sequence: TGCGCCAGCAGCTTGGCCGGAAGCGGGTATCCGGAAGCTTTCTTT. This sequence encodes CASSLAGSGYPEAFF.

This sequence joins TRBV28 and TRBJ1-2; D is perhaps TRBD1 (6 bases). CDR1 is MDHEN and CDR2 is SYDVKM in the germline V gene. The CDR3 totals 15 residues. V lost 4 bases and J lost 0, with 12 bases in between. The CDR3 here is CASSSAQGPNYGYTF. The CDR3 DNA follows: TGTGCCAGCAGTTCAGCTCAGGGGCCTAACTATGGCTACACCTTC.

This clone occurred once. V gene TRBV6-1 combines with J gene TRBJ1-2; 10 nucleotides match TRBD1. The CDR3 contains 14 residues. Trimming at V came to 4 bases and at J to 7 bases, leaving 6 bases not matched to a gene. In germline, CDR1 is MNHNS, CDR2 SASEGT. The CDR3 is CASSGMTGGFGYTF. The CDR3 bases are TGTGCCAGCAGTGGGATGACAGGGGGCTTTGGCTACACCTTC.

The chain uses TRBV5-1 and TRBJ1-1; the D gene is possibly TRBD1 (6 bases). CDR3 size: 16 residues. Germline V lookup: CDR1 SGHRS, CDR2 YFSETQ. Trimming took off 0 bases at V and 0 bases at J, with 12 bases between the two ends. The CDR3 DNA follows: TGCGCCAGCAGCTTGGGGGGGGGACAAATGAACACTGAAGCTTTCTTT. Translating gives CASSLGGGQMNTEAFF.

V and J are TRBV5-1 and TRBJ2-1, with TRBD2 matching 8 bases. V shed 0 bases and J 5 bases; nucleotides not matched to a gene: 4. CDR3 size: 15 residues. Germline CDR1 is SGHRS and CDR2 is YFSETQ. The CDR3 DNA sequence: TGCGCCAGCAGCTTGGGTCTAGCGGGCCACAATGAGCAGTTCTTC. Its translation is CASSLGLAGHNEQFF.

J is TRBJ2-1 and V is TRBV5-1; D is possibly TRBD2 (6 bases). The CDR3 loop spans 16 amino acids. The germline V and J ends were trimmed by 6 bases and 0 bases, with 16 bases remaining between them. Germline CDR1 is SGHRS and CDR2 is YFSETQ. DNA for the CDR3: TGCGCCAGCAAAAACGCGGGGAGCAGCTCCTACAATGAGCAGTTCTTC. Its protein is CASKNAGSSSYNEQFF.

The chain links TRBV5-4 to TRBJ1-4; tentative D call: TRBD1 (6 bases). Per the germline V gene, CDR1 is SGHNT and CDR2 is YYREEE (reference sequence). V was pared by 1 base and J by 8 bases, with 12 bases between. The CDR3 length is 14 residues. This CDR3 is CASSLTGIGEKLFF. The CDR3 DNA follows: TGTGCCAGCAGCTTGACAGGGATAGGAGAAAAACTGTTTTTT.

The CDR3 region has the DNA TGCGCCAGCAGCCCCGCCGTTGACAGGTGGACCGGGGAGCTGTTTTTT. Its protein product is CASSPAVDRWTGELFF. The rearrangement joins TRBV5-1 to TRBJ2-2; the D gene is possibly TRBD1 (6 bases). The CDR3 extends over 16 amino acids. From germline, CDR1 is SGHRS and CDR2 YFSETQ. V lost 4 bases and J lost 5, with 18 bases in between. The entire variable domain, with the rest obtained from reference TRBV5-1 and TRBJ2-2, is as follows: KAGVTQTPRYLIKTRGQQVTLSCSPISGHRSVSWYQQTPGQGLQFLFEYFSETQRNKGNFPGRFSGRQFSNSRSEMNVSTLELGDSALYLCASSPAVDRWTGELFFGEGSRLTVL.